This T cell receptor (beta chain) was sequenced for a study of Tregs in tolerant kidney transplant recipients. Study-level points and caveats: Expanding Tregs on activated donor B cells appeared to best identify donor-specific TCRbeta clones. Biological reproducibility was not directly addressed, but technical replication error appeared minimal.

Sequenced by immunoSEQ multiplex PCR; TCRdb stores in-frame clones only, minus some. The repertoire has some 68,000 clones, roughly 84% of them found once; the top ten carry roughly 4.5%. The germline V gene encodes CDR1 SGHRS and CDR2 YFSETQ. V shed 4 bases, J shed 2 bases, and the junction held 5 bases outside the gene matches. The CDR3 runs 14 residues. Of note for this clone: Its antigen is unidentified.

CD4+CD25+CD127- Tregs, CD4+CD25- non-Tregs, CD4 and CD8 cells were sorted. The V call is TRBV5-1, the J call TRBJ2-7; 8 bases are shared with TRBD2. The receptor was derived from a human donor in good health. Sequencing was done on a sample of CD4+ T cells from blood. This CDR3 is CASSRLAIPYEQYF. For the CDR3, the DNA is TGCGCCAGCAGCCGACTAGCGATACCCTACGAGCAGTACTTC.